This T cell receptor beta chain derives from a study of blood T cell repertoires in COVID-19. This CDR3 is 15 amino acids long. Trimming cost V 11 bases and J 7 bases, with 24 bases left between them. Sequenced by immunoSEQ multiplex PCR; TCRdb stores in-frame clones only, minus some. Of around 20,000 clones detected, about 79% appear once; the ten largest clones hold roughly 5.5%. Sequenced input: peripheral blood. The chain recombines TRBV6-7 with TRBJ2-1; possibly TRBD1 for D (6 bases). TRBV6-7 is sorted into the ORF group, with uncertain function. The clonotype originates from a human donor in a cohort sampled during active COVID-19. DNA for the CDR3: TGTGCCGGGCGTACGGCCTCTCACAGGGTTAATGAGCAGTTCTTC. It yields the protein CAGRTASHRVNEQFF.